These 32 T cell receptor beta chains came from one sample sequenced in a study of identical twins. One entry per CDR3 protein results from TCRdb running MiXCR on the 5' RACE reads. The table lists approximately 220,000 distinct CDR3 sequences, less than 8% of them singletons, with more than 1.5% in the top ten. In addition, the sample was reused for a study of yellow fever vaccine responses in identical twins.

The sequencing sample was made of memory (CD45RO+) T cells sorted from blood. The receptors derive from a young woman in good health.

V is TRBV10-2 and J is TRBJ2-3; no firm D call. Germline loops: CDR1 WSHSY, CDR2 SAAADI. With 8 bases removed from V and 2 bases from J, the gap between germline ends came to 14 bases. The CDR3 runs to 14 residues. CDR3 bases: TGCGCCAGCTCTACACTAACCCTCACAGATACGCAGTATTTT. Its protein is CASSTLTLTDTQYF.

This clonotype was seen only a few times. The chain combines TRBV10-3 with TRBJ1-1, with 8 bases aligning to TRBD1. CDR1 is ENHRY and CDR2 is SYGVKD in the germline V gene. Trimming at V came to 6 bases and at J to 2 bases, leaving 5 bases not matched to a gene. The CDR3 runs 14 residues. The CDR3 nucleotides read TGTGCCATCAGACCGGACAGGGCTAACACTGAAGCTTTCTTT. This translates into CAIRPDRANTEAFF.

The chain joins TRBV10-3 to TRBJ2-3; 9 bases align to TRBD2. The CDR3 covers 16 residues. Germline V gene sequence: CDR1 ENHRY, CDR2 SYGVKD. Trimming took 0 bases from V and 0 from J; bases not matched to a gene: 1. The CDR3 here is CAISESTSGSTDTQYF. The CDR3, as DNA: TGTGCCATCAGTGAGTCGACTAGCGGTAGCACAGATACGCAGTATTTT.

J is TRBJ2-5 and V is TRBV7-9; unclear D gene. V shed 2 bases and J shed 1 base, with 5 bases lying between them. Germline V gives CDR1 SEHNR, CDR2 FQNEAQ (reference sequence). CDR3 length: 13 amino acids. The CDR3 coding sequence is TGTGCCAGCAGCTTATGGCCCCAAGAGACCCAGTACTTC. Translated, it gives CASSLWPQETQYF.

The rearrangement links TRBV20-1 to TRBJ1-5; D might be TRBD1 (5 bases). Germline V CDR1 and CDR2: DFQATT, SNEGSKA (reference sequence). The CDR3 loop spans 15 amino acids. V lost 2 bases and J 2 bases, leaving 13 bases between the germline ends. In DNA form, the CDR3 reads TGCAGTGCTAGACCCCAGGGAGCGGGCAATCAGCCCCAGCATTTT. This sequence encodes CSARPQGAGNQPQHF.

The chain employs TRBV3-1 and TRBJ2-7, with D maybe TRBD1 (5 bases). Germline V gene lookup returns CDR1 LGHDT and CDR2 YNNKEL (reference sequence). V lost 3 bases to trimming and J lost 2 bases, with 14 bases between them. This CDR3 has 15 residues. CDR3 in amino acids: CASSHPAGMAYEQYF. CDR3 coding DNA: TGTGCCAGCAGCCATCCGGCAGGGATGGCCTACGAGCAGTACTTC.

This clonotype was seen just once. J is TRBJ1-2 and V is TRBV3-1; D possibly corresponds to TRBD1 (5 bases). Germline CDR1 reads LGHDT; CDR2 reads YNNKEL (reference sequence). The length of the CDR3 is 15 residues. The ends were cut back, 11 bases at V and 5 bases at J, with 24 bases in the middle. The CDR3 DNA sequence: TGTGCCTCCCCCCTCCAGGGTCCTGATAAGTATGGCTACACCTTC. It specifies CASPLQGPDKYGYTF.

This clonotype has a handful of counts. The chain carries TRBV21-1 and TRBJ2-1; the table's D call TRBD1 went unverified against the DNA. TRBV21-1 represents a pseudogene. There are 12 residues in the CDR3. The DNA of the CDR3 is TGTGCCAGCAGCAATACACGGGACAGGACGTTCTTC. Translating it yields CASSNTRDRTFF.

The rearrangement joins TRBV3-1 to TRBJ2-1; TRBD2 matches 14 bases. This CDR3 region has 20 residues. The trim removed 4 bases at V and 0 bases at J, leaving 11 bases unmatched. Per the germline V gene, CDR1 is LGHDT and CDR2 is YNNKEL (reference sequence). The CDR3 protein is CASSPPPRLAGGSSYNEQFF. CDR3 in DNA: TGTGCCAGCAGCCCCCCCCCTAGACTAGCGGGGGGGAGCTCCTACAATGAGCAGTTCTTC.

This clonotype turned up a few times. V usage is TRBV11-2 and J usage is TRBJ2-7; D not certain. The CDR3 length is 16 residues. Looked up from germline, CDR1 is SGHAT and CDR2 is FQNNGV. Between the trimmed V and J ends, which lost 0 bases and 3 bases, there was a span of 15 bases. The CDR3 loop is CASSLESEILYYEQYF. CDR3 in DNA: TGTGCCAGCAGCTTAGAGTCCGAGATCTTATACTACGAGCAGTACTTC.

This chain links TRBV20-1 with TRBJ2-3; 12 bases map to TRBD2. Trimming removed 6 bases from V and 0 bases from J; junction bases left unmatched: 16. There are 19 residues in the CDR3. CDR1 is DFQATT and CDR2 is SNEGSKA in the germline V gene (reference sequence). The CDR3 coding sequence is TGCAGTGCGCGCGGAGAGGGACTAGCGGGTGTTTCTAGCACAGATACGCAGTATTTT. This codes for CSARGEGLAGVSSTDTQYF.

This clonotype has a count of ten or more. This chain connects TRBV3-1 to TRBJ2-2; the D gene is possibly TRBD2 (5 bases). This CDR3 spans 15 amino acids. V dropped 7 bases and J dropped 2 bases, with 14 bases sitting between them. Germline loops: CDR1 LGHDT, CDR2 YNNKEL (reference sequence). CDR3 nucleotides: TGTGCCAGCACCAATGCCGGGATCAACACCGGGGAGCTGTTTTTT. It codes for CASTNAGINTGELFF.

This clonotype was seen a few times. The chain joins TRBV3-1 to TRBJ2-7, with 8 bases matching TRBD2. Trimming cost V 0 bases and J 6 bases; bases outside gene matches: 7. Germline CDR1 LGHDT, CDR2 YNNKEL (reference sequence). The CDR3 consists of 15 residues. This CDR3 reads CASSQDGGGEGEQYF. CDR3 nucleotides: TGTGCCAGCAGCCAAGACGGGGGGGGAGAGGGCGAGCAGTACTTC.

This rearrangement joins TRBV4-3 to TRBJ1-6; D is unclear. The ends were cut back, 4 bases at V and 1 base at J, with 5 bases in the middle. The CDR3 is 14 amino acids. Germline V gives CDR1 LGHNA, CDR2 YSLEER. The CDR3 loop is CASSLESYNSPLHF. CDR3 coding DNA: TGCGCCAGCAGCCTGGAGTCCTATAATTCACCCCTCCACTTT.

This clonotype was found many times. This sequence joins TRBV5-1 and TRBJ2-5; D may correspond to TRBD1 or TRBD2 (5 bases each). Germline CDR1 is SGHRS and CDR2 is YFSETQ. Trimming stripped 2 bases from V and 5 bases from J, with 16 bases between. The length of the CDR3 is 15 residues. CDR3 protein: CASSLVDGDRETQYF. In DNA form, the CDR3 reads TGCGCCAGCAGCTTAGTCGATGGGGACCGGGAGACCCAGTACTTC.

Only a few counts were recorded for this clonotype. The junction differs from germline at one of its ends, possibly a read error. This sequence joins TRBV6-1 and TRBJ2-5; TRBD1 matches 8 bases. Germline V gene lookup returns CDR1 MNHNS and CDR2 SASEGT. There are 13 residues in the CDR3. CDR3 sequence: CASSLTSTTGVDF. The CDR3 bases are TGTGCCAGCAGTCTTACCTCGACGACAGGGGTGGACTTC.

The J gene is TRBJ2-5, the V gene TRBV7-2, with 9 bases aligning to TRBD2. V lost 5 bases and J lost 0; bases outside the gene matches: 7. This CDR3 has 16 amino acids. Per germline, CDR1 SGHTA and CDR2 FQGNSA. In DNA form, the CDR3 reads TGTGCCAGCAGCCGAAGACTAGCGGTGTACCAAGAGACCCAGTACTTC. Translating it yields CASSRRLAVYQETQYF.

There are a few counts of this clonotype. The rearrangement links TRBV6-5 to TRBJ1-1; weak D call: TRBD1 (5 bases). Per germline, CDR1 MNHEY and CDR2 SVGAGI. CDR3 size: 14 residues. Trimming shortened V by 0 bases and J by 6 bases, and 11 bases separated the two germline ends. In DNA form, the CDR3 reads TGTGCCAGCAGTTACTCGTCAGGGTGGCCTGAAGCTTTCTTT. Its translation is CASSYSSGWPEAFF.

This clonotype was recorded at least ten times. This chain uses TRBV12-3 or TRBV12-4 with TRBJ1-4, with 7 bases fitting TRBD1. The CDR3 contains 16 residues. The junction had 7 bases not matched to a gene; V was cut back by 3 bases and J by 3 bases. The CDR3 sequence: CASSFGSDRANEKLFF. The CDR3 DNA reads as TGTGCCAGCAGTTTTGGCTCCGACAGGGCTAATGAAAAACTGTTTTTT.

The CDR3 nucleotides are TGCGCCAGCAGTGACGGAGCGGCTGTGGGGAACATTCAGTACTTC. Encoded protein: CASSDGAAVGNIQYF. The rearrangement joins TRBV10-1 to TRBJ2-4; the D gene is possibly TRBD2 (5 bases). Germline V gene lookup returns CDR1 WNHNN and CDR2 SYGVQD (reference sequence). The V end lost 3 bases, the J end lost 7 bases, and 16 bases lay between the germline ends. This CDR3 comprises 15 residues.

This chain joins TRBV2 and TRBJ1-5; no definite D call. Germline V lookup: CDR1 SNHLY, CDR2 FYNNEI. The CDR3 length is 14 residues. Trimming stripped 6 bases from V and 5 bases from J, with 14 bases between. The CDR3 here is CASSKGDPDQPQHF. In nucleotides, the CDR3 is TGTGCCAGCAGCAAGGGCGATCCCGATCAGCCCCAGCATTTT.

This clonotype was recorded at least ten times. This chain connects TRBV12-3 or TRBV12-4 to TRBJ1-1; D is perhaps TRBD1 (5 bases). V lost 4 bases and J lost 0, with 15 bases in between. The CDR3 is made up of 16 amino acids. The CDR3 DNA follows: TGTGCCAGCAGTTATGTCGGGGGTACGATGAACACTGAAGCTTTCTTT. Translation gives CASSYVGGTMNTEAFF.

In the case of this clonotype: This may arise from a read error, as a much more abundant clone is one base away. The V gene is TRBV3-1, the J gene TRBJ1-1, with D tentatively TRBD1 (5 bases). The CDR3 has 13 residues. Per germline, CDR1 LGHDT and CDR2 YNNKEL (reference sequence). The CDR3 nucleotides read TGTACCAGCAGCCAAGGTATGGGGGGAGAAGCTTTCTTT. Its protein is CTSSQGMGGEAFF.

This clonotype was detected a few times. One junction end does not reproduce the germline sequence, and a read error may be involved. The chain recombines TRBV29-1 with TRBJ2-2; D ambiguous. The CDR3 is 13 amino acids. Germline assignment: CDR1 SQVTM and CDR2 ANQGSEA. This CDR3 reads CSTQNPKTGELFF. CDR3 nucleotide sequence: TGCAGCACCCAGAATCCGAAAACCGGGGAGCTGTTTTTT.

V is TRBV6-1 and J is TRBJ2-5; D may be TRBD1 or TRBD2 (6 bases each). Between the trimmed V and J ends, which lost 2 bases and 5 bases, there was a span of 18 bases. The CDR3 length is 16 residues. In germline, CDR1 is MNHNS, CDR2 SASEGT. In DNA form, the CDR3 reads TGTGCCAGCAGTGAAATCGGGTTTACAGGGAGGGAGACCCAGTACTTC. Its protein product is CASSEIGFTGRETQYF.

This clonotype has only a few counts. The rearrangement links TRBV9 to TRBJ2-1; 10 bases match TRBD2. The germline V gene encodes CDR1 SGDLS and CDR2 YYNGEE. J was trimmed by 4 bases and V by 4 bases; bases with no gene match: 5. The CDR3 consists of 15 residues. Here the CDR3 DNA reads TGTGCCAGCAGCTACAGCGGGGGGGTGTACAATGAGCAGTTCTTC. This gives the protein CASSYSGGVYNEQFF.

This clonotype was picked up many times. This rearrangement joins TRBV24-1 to TRBJ2-1; TRBD1 aligns across 7 bases. This CDR3 comprises 16 residues. Germline V gives CDR1 KGHDR, CDR2 SFDVKD. Trimming removed 4 bases from V and 10 bases from J; junction bases left unmatched: 15. In nucleotides, the CDR3 is TGTGCCACCAGTGACTCCTCCGGGACCGTGACAGGGGAGCAGTTCTTC. Amino acid sequence: CATSDSSGTVTGEQFF.

This clonotype was seen at least ten times. V is TRBV7-9 and J is TRBJ2-7, with D uncertain. The V gene's germline CDR1 is SEHNR and CDR2 FQNEAQ (reference sequence). The CDR3 is made up of 13 amino acids. Trimming left V 4 bases short and J 1 base short, with 8 bases between. DNA for the CDR3: TGTGCCAGCAGCTGGACGAGATCCTACGAGCAGTACTTC. Translating gives CASSWTRSYEQYF.

This chain uses TRBV5-1 with TRBJ2-3, with 7 positions matching TRBD1. Germline V gene sequence: CDR1 SGHRS, CDR2 YFSETQ. The CDR3 runs 14 residues. Trimming took 5 bases from V and 0 from J; bases not matched to a gene: 3. The CDR3 protein is CASRQGLSTDTQYF. CDR3 nucleotide sequence: TGCGCCAGCAGACAGGGGCTTAGCACAGATACGCAGTATTTT.

CDR3 in amino acids: CSASKSTDTQYF. DNA for the CDR3: TGCAGTGCTAGCAAGAGCACAGATACGCAGTATTTT. The chain couples TRBV20-1 to TRBJ2-3; D is ambiguous. V lost 3 bases to trimming and J lost 0 bases, with 4 bases between them. The CDR3 has 12 amino acids. Germline CDR1 and CDR2: DFQATT and SNEGSKA (reference sequence).

This clonotype was observed at least ten times. The genes are TRBV6-1 and TRBJ2-3; no clear D gene. V was trimmed by 2 bases and J by 0 bases, leaving 15 bases between them. The CDR3 runs to 17 residues. Germline-derived CDR1 and CDR2 are MNHNS and SASEGT. The CDR3 region has the DNA TGTGCCAGCAGTGAACCCTTGGGTAGCTTAAGCACAGATACGCAGTATTTT. It is translated as CASSEPLGSLSTDTQYF.

This clonotype occurred a few times. The chain is built from TRBV4-2 and TRBJ2-7, with 12 bases aligning to TRBD2. J gave up 5 bases and V 3 bases, and 5 bases lay outside the gene matches. Germline V gives CDR1 LGHNA, CDR2 YNFKEQ. This CDR3 comprises 15 residues. CDR3 sequence reads: CASSQPRTSGNEQYF. The DNA for the CDR3 is TGTGCCAGCAGCCAGCCCCGGACTAGCGGGAACGAGCAGTACTTC.